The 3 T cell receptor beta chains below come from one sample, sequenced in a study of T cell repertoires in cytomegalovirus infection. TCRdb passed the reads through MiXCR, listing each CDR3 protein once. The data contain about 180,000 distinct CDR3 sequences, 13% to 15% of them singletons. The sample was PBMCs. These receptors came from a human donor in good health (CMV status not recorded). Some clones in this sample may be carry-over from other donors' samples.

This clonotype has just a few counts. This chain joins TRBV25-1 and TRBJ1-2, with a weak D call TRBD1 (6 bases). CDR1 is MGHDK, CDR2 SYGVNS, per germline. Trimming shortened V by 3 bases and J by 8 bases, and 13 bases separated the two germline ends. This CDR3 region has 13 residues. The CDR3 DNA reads TGTGCCAGCAGTGATCAACAGGGCAGAGGCTACACCTTC. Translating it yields CASSDQQGRGYTF.

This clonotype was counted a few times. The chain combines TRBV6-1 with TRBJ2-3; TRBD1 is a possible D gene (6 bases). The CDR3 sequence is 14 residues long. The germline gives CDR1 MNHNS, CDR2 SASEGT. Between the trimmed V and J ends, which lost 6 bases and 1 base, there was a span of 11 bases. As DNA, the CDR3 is TGTGCCAGCAGGAGGGGGTTTGGCACAGATACGCAGTATTTT. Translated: CASRRGFGTDTQYF.

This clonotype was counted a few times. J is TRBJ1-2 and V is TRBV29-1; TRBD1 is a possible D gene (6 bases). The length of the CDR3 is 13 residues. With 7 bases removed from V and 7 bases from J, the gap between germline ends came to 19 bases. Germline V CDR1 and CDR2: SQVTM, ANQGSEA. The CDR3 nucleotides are TGCAGCGCTAGAACGAATGGGGGCGGTGGCTACACCTTC. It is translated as CSARTNGGGGYTF.